A single sample gave rise to the 5 T cell receptor beta chains below, sequenced in a study of breast tumors, draining lymph nodes, adjacent tissues. TCRdb re-called the multiplex PCR reads through MiXCR, storing one row per CDR3 protein. The sample consists of under 75,000 distinct CDR3 sequences, roughly 57% of them appearing once. Input material: breast tumor tissue. These receptors all stem from a female donor with breast cancer. Some clones in this sample may be carry-over from other donors' samples.

The table lists this clonotype with many counts. V and J are TRBV20-1 and TRBJ1-6, with 10 bases lining up with TRBD1. Germline CDR1 DFQATT, CDR2 SNEGSKA (reference sequence). This CDR3 has 20 amino acids. Trimming cost V 3 bases and J 9 bases; bases outside gene matches: 23. DNA for the CDR3: TGCAGTGCTAGTTGGCGGTTGGGAGTGGGGATCGGACAGGGGGGTTCACCCCTCCACTTT. Amino acid sequence: CSASWRLGVGIGQGGSPLHF.

In the case of this clonotype: This may be a read error: a much more frequent sequence differs by one nucleotide. The V call is TRBV6-5, the J call TRBJ2-7; D might be TRBD1 (6 bases). The CDR3 extends over 13 amino acids. Germline-derived CDR1 and CDR2 are MNHEY and SVGAGI. The CDR3 bases are TGTGCCAGCAGTCACGGGACATCTTACGAGCGGTACTTC. Amino acids: CASSHGTSYERYF.

V and J are TRBV5-4 and TRBJ2-5; TRBD1 or TRBD2 may be the D gene (6 bases each). Trimming took 3 bases from V and 5 from J, leaving 17 bases between them. The germline V gene encodes CDR1 SGHNT and CDR2 YYREEE (reference sequence). The CDR3 length is 15 residues. The CDR3 protein is CASSSVGGRGETQYF. Written as DNA, the CDR3 is TGTGCCAGCAGCTCAGTGGGGGGCCGGGGGGAGACCCAGTACTTC.

In this sample, this clonotype turned up many times. The CDR3 DNA is TGTGCCTGGAGTTGGGGGGGCCCCAGTGAGCAGTTCTTC. Protein product: CAWSWGGPSEQFF. The gene calls are TRBV30 and TRBJ2-1, with a possible D match to TRBD2 (7 bases). Trimming took 2 bases from V and 9 from J, leaving 14 bases between them. Germline CDR1 is GTSNPN and CDR2 is SVGIG (reference sequence). CDR3 length: 13 amino acids.

Ten or more counts support this clonotype. The CDR3 region has the DNA TGTGCCACAGGACAGGAAAATTCACCCCTCCACTTT. It yields the protein CATGQENSPLHF. The chain employs TRBV15 and TRBJ1-6; 7 nucleotides match TRBD1. CDR3 length: 12 amino acids. Germline V gives CDR1 LNHNV, CDR2 YYDKDF (reference sequence). V shed 9 bases, J shed 7 bases, and the junction held 3 bases outside the gene matches.